The 5 T cell receptor beta chains below come from one sample, sequenced in a study of shared clonotypes between healthy human individuals. Produced via immunoSEQ multiplex PCR; TCRdb's table is partial and in-frame only. The table lists about 1 million clones, approximately 68% of them singletons. Specimen: memory CD4+ T cells sorted from blood. Stated subset: CD45RA-negative fraction. The receptors originated from a man between 18 and 29 years old in good health.

The CDR3 sequence is CASSLAVGFTGELFF. CDR3 nucleotides: TGCGCCAGCAGCTTGGCGGTGGGTTTTACCGGGGAGCTGTTTTTT. The J gene is TRBJ2-2, the V gene TRBV5-1; D is ambiguous. The CDR3 sequence is 15 residues long. V was cut by 0 bases and J by 5 bases, with 11 bases left in between. The germline V gene encodes CDR1 SGHRS and CDR2 YFSETQ.

A few counts support this clone. The chain has TRBV28 and TRBJ1-6; the D is unclear. The length of the CDR3 is 12 residues. Deletions cut 8 bases from V and 10 bases from J, with 12 bases between. Germline-derived CDR1 and CDR2 are MDHEN and SYDVKM. CDR3: CASRFSGSPLHF. CDR3 nucleotide sequence: TGTGCCAGCCGATTCTCGGGGTCACCCCTCCACTTT.

The chain combines TRBV2 with TRBJ1-1; tentative D call: TRBD1 (5 bases). Trimming took off 9 bases at V and 5 bases at J, with 19 bases between the two ends. Germline values: CDR1 SNHLY, CDR2 FYNNEI. The length of the CDR3 is 14 residues. The CDR3 sequence is CARGAGVAKTEAFF. The CDR3 nucleotides read TGTGCCAGAGGAGCGGGGGTTGCTAAGACTGAAGCTTTCTTT.

The V and J genes are TRBV6-6 and TRBJ1-4, with D possibly being TRBD1 (6 bases). CDR3 length equals 16 residues. The V and J ends lost 2 bases and 7 bases respectively, with 17 bases between them. Germline V gene data show CDR1 as MNHNY and CDR2 as SVGAGI (reference sequence). The CDR3 sequence: CASSYNPAAGAEKLFF. For the CDR3, the DNA is TGTGCCAGCAGTTACAATCCGGCGGCAGGGGCTGAAAAACTGTTTTTT.

This clone was counted once. The gene calls are TRBV5-1 and TRBJ2-7; TRBD2 agrees at 8 bases. Germline values: CDR1 SGHRS, CDR2 YFSETQ. The J segment lost 6 bases and the V segment lost 0 bases, leaving 5 bases of the junction unmatched. The length of the CDR3 is 14 residues. The CDR3 DNA reads as TGCGCCAGCAGCTTGGGCGTTAGCGGGGCCGAGCAGTACTTC. It codes for CASSLGVSGAEQYF.